The TCR beta chain described here comes from a study of blood T cell repertoires in COVID-19. The wider study: The United States, Italy and Spain were the sources of the acute and convalescent COVID-19 samples. From T cells, B-cell-depleted T cells, or PBMCs came the material, which was cDNA or gDNA.

This CDR3 is 13 amino acids long. The germline gives CDR1 SGHRS, CDR2 YFSETQ. Trimming left V 1 base short and J 4 bases short, with 8 bases between. Methods used by the authors: Quantification of nucleated cells was approximated via reference gene primer amplification. Sequencing used immunoSEQ multiplex PCR; TCRdb keeps in-frame clones, though not all of them. V and J calls and clone size come straight from that table; D and trimming were deduced from the DNA. The sample holds under 70,000 clones, roughly 90% seen once. This sequence was found in a man in his 60s with active COVID-19. This chain uses TRBV5-1 with TRBJ1-1; D is unclear. Specimen: peripheral blood. In DNA form, the CDR3 reads TGCGCCAGCAGCTTGCCCCTTTCCACTGAAGCTTTCTTT. Residues: CASSLPLSTEAFF.